This T cell receptor beta chain is from a study of spatial heterogeneity in lung cancer. Using its own MiXCR run on the 5' RACE reads, TCRdb lists one record per CDR3 protein. The table lists tens of thousands of distinct CDR3 sequences, about 7.6% of them singletons. Time point denoted: blood at routine non-recurrence follow-up after resection. From tumor, nontumor lung or frozen PBMC, whole RNA was taken unsorted for sequencing. This clonotype was picked up many times. The CDR3 totals 12 residues. Per the germline V gene, CDR1 is SEHNR and CDR2 is FQNEAQ (reference sequence). Trimming stripped 3 bases from V and 8 bases from J, with 8 bases between.

The sequence was collected from a male donor with early-stage non-small cell lung cancer. Specimen: PBMCs, collected at follow-up. The chain employs TRBV7-9 and TRBJ2-1; D perhaps matches TRBD1 (6 bases). The CDR3 sequence is CASSFRGDEQFF. The CDR3 nucleotides are TGTGCCAGCAGCTTCAGGGGAGATGAGCAGTTCTTC.